The rows below give T cell receptor beta chains drawn from one sample of a study of OX40 agonist ivuxolimab in advanced cancers. Produced via immunoSEQ multiplex PCR; TCRdb's table is partial and in-frame only. Of around 64,000 clones listed, over 80% are singletons. The material sequenced was CD4+ or CD8+ T cells sorted from blood, taken in a trial of the OX40 agonist ivuxolimab. The receptors were gathered from an adult with an advanced solid tumor such as melanoma, head and neck, liver or kidney cancer. The CDR3 runs from the conserved cysteine through the conserved F or W. The order of the fields is CDR3 protein, CDR3 DNA, D gene, V gene, clone size, J gene. D genes are given only for firm matches. Clone sizes are given selectively: once, few, many, or a class where the clone is expanded.

CDR3: CASTRILGETQYF; DNA: TGTGCCAGCACCCGTATTCTGGGGGAGACCCAGTACTTC; D: NA; V: TRBV7-2; size: NA; J: TRBJ2-5
CDR3: CASSFLRGSYEQYF; DNA: TGTGCCAGCAGCTTCCTACGGGGGAGCTACGAGCAGTACTTC; D: NA; V: TRBV7-8; size: once; J: TRBJ2-7
CDR3: CASSYSGRPSTYEQYF; DNA: TGTGCCAGCAGTTACTCGGGCAGGCCCTCGACCTACGAGCAGTACTTC; D: NA; V: TRBV6-5; size: NA; J: TRBJ2-7
CDR3: CASSTGLAGGGANVLTF; DNA: TGTGCCAGCTCGACGGGACTAGCGGGAGGAGGGGCCAACGTCCTGACTTTC; D: TRBD2; V: TRBV4-2; size: NA; J: TRBJ2-6
CDR3: CASSSGTWGYTF; DNA: TGTGCCAGCAGCTCCGGGACTTGGGGCTACACCTTC; D: NA; V: TRBV5-8; size: NA; J: TRBJ1-2
CDR3: CGQRASSYEQYF; DNA: TGTGGCCAGCGTGCCAGTTCCTACGAGCAGTACTTC; D: NA; V: TRBV2; size: few; J: TRBJ2-7
CDR3: CAAWDSLNEKLFF; DNA: TGTGCCGCCTGGGACAGTCTTAATGAAAAACTGTTTTTT; D: TRBD1; V: TRBV6-5; size: NA; J: TRBJ1-4
CDR3: CASSQDVRGVWAEAFF; DNA: TGCGCCAGCAGCCAAGACGTTAGAGGGGTATGGGCTGAAGCTTTCTTT; D: NA; V: TRBV4-1; size: NA; J: TRBJ1-1
CDR3: CASSLGLAGVTYEQYF; DNA: TGCGCCAGCAGCTTGGGTCTAGCGGGCGTGACCTACGAGCAGTACTTC; D: TRBD2; V: TRBV5-1; size: NA; J: TRBJ2-7
CDR3: CATAGGSYNEQFF; DNA: TGTGCCACCGCGGGAGGCTCCTACAATGAGCAGTTCTTC; D: TRBD2; V: TRBV6-1; size: NA; J: TRBJ2-1
CDR3: CASSLSASGRSYEQYF; DNA: TGTGCCAGCAGTTTATCTGCTAGCGGGAGGTCCTACGAGCAGTACTTC; D: TRBD2; V: TRBV28; size: NA; J: TRBJ2-7
CDR3: CASSPGRNEKLFF; DNA: TGTGCCAGCTCACCGGGGAGAAATGAAAAACTGTTTTTT; D: NA; V: TRBV18; size: NA; J: TRBJ1-4
CDR3: CASSTLTGVASYNEQFF; DNA: TGTGCCAGCTCGACCTTGACAGGGGTAGCGTCCTACAATGAACAGTTCTTC; D: TRBD1; V: TRBV18; size: few; J: TRBJ2-1
CDR3: CASSLPEAKNIQYF; DNA: TGTGCCAGCAGCTTACCCGAGGCCAAAAACATTCAGTACTTC; D: NA; V: TRBV5-4; size: NA; J: TRBJ2-4
CDR3: CASSSFGSSGANVLTF; DNA: TGTGCCAGTAGTAGTTTTGGGAGTTCAGGGGCCAACGTCCTGACTTTC; D: NA; V: TRBV19; size: NA; J: TRBJ2-6
CDR3: CASSQGGSSYEQYF; DNA: TGTGCCAGCAGCCAAGGAGGGAGCTCCTACGAGCAGTACTTC; D: NA; V: TRBV13; size: once; J: TRBJ2-7
CDR3: CASSLRDRGRGGYTF; DNA: TGTGCCAGCAGCTTGCGGGACAGGGGGCGAGGAGGCTACACCTTC; D: TRBD1; V: TRBV7-9; size: NA; J: TRBJ1-2
CDR3: CAWSVRLAGRATGELFF; DNA: TGTGCCTGGAGTGTACGGCTAGCGGGACGCGCCACCGGGGAGCTGTTTTTT; D: TRBD2; V: TRBV30; size: NA; J: TRBJ2-2
CDR3: CASSPQGSGNTIYF; DNA: TGTGCCAGCAGCCCACAGGGCAGTGGAAACACCATATATTTT; D: NA; V: TRBV2; size: once; J: TRBJ1-3
CDR3: CASSQGATRLAGVREQYF; DNA: TGCGCCAGCAGCCAAGGGGCCACTCGACTAGCGGGAGTTAGAGAGCAGTACTTC; D: TRBD2; V: TRBV4-1; size: NA; J: TRBJ2-7
CDR3: CASSQEVGLNTEAFF; DNA: TGCGCCAGCAGCCAAGAGGTGGGGTTAAACACTGAAGCTTTCTTT; D: NA; V: TRBV4-3; size: NA; J: TRBJ1-1
CDR3: CATSRDPGGSNEQFF; DNA: TGTGCCACCAGCAGAGATCCGGGTGGCTCCAATGAGCAGTTCTTC; D: NA; V: TRBV15; size: NA; J: TRBJ2-1
CDR3: CASSPSGGWEKLFF; DNA: TGTGCCAGCAGTCCGTCAGGGGGATGGGAAAAACTGTTTTTT; D: TRBD1; V: TRBV6-5; size: NA; J: TRBJ1-4
CDR3: CASSPQLRENTEAFF; DNA: TGTGCCAGCTCACCACAACTGCGAGAGAACACTGAAGCTTTCTTT; D: NA; V: TRBV18; size: NA; J: TRBJ1-1
CDR3: CASSLEGGFTEAFF; DNA: TGTGCCAGCAGCTTAGAGGGGGGATTCACTGAAGCTTTCTTT; D: NA; V: TRBV7-9; size: NA; J: TRBJ1-1
CDR3: CASSGGPPEGNTIYF; DNA: TGTGCCAGCAGCGGGGGACCGCCTGAGGGAAACACCATATATTTT; D: NA; V: TRBV6-5; size: NA; J: TRBJ1-3
CDR3: CASSLRGVLGQYF; DNA: TGTGCCAGCAGCTTAAGAGGGGTTTTAGGGCAGTACTTC; D: NA; V: TRBV6-4; size: NA; J: TRBJ2-7
CDR3: CATTLRVGYGYTF; DNA: TGTGCCACTACCCTCCGGGTTGGCTATGGCTACACCTTC; D: NA; V: TRBV19; size: once; J: TRBJ1-2
CDR3: CASSLVPSGSVPPGELFF; DNA: TGTGCCAGCAGCTTAGTGCCGAGCGGGAGCGTTCCCCCCGGGGAGCTGTTTTTT; D: TRBD2; V: TRBV7-2; size: NA; J: TRBJ2-2
CDR3: CASSLRNYGYTF; DNA: TGTGCCAGCAGTTTAAGGAACTATGGCTACACCTTC; D: NA; V: TRBV28; size: NA; J: TRBJ1-2
CDR3: CASSFTSYRDANEQFF; DNA: TGTGCCAGCAGCTTCACCTCGTACAGGGATGCGAATGAGCAGTTCTTC; D: NA; V: TRBV7-6; size: few; J: TRBJ2-1
CDR3: CASSVGASGTLQETQYF; DNA: TGTGCCAGCAGCGTAGGGGCTAGCGGAACCCTCCAAGAGACCCAGTACTTC; D: TRBD2; V: TRBV9; size: NA; J: TRBJ2-5
CDR3: CAITRGQGSSGNTIYF; DNA: TGTGCCATCACTCGAGGACAGGGAAGCTCTGGAAACACCATATATTTT; D: TRBD1; V: TRBV10-3; size: NA; J: TRBJ1-3
CDR3: CASSTGTSTSRGELFF; DNA: TGTGCCAGTAGTACAGGGACTAGCACTTCGCGCGGGGAGCTGTTTTTT; D: TRBD2; V: TRBV19; size: NA; J: TRBJ2-2
CDR3: CAWSVSPSTGELFF; DNA: TGTGCCTGGAGTGTGTCCCCGAGTACCGGGGAGCTGTTTTTT; D: NA; V: TRBV30; size: NA; J: TRBJ2-2
CDR3: CASTRDGYGNQPQHF; DNA: TGTGCCAGCACCCGGGACGGATACGGGAATCAGCCCCAGCATTTT; D: NA; V: TRBV5-8; size: NA; J: TRBJ1-5
CDR3: CASSPDRVQNTGELFF; DNA: TGTGCCAGCAGCCCCGACAGGGTTCAAAACACCGGGGAGCTGTTTTTT; D: TRBD1; V: TRBV11-3; size: once; J: TRBJ2-2
CDR3: CASSYSIGNTIYF; DNA: TGTGCCAGCAGTTACTCGATTGGAAACACCATATATTTT; D: NA; V: TRBV6-5; size: NA; J: TRBJ1-3
CDR3: CAWSVGGWSNQPQHF; DNA: TGTGCCTGGAGTGTAGGGGGCTGGAGCAATCAGCCCCAGCATTTT; D: TRBD1; V: TRBV30; size: NA; J: TRBJ1-5
CDR3: CASSPVPGSTDTQYF; DNA: TGCGCCAGCAGCCCGGTTCCAGGGAGCACAGATACGCAGTATTTT; D: NA; V: TRBV5-1; size: NA; J: TRBJ2-3
CDR3: CASKPSSSYEQYF; DNA: TGTGCCAGCAAGCCTAGTAGCTCCTACGAGCAGTACTTC; D: NA; V: TRBV14; size: NA; J: TRBJ2-7
CDR3: CASSPGQGAGEQYF; DNA: TGTGCCAGCAGCCCGGGACAGGGGGCAGGTGAGCAGTACTTC; D: TRBD1; V: TRBV7-9; size: NA; J: TRBJ2-7
CDR3: CASSLQGTTSTDTQYF; DNA: TGCGCCAGCAGCTTACAGGGGACAACTAGCACAGATACGCAGTATTTT; D: TRBD1; V: TRBV5-1; size: NA; J: TRBJ2-3
CDR3: CASSRIKGYTEAFF; DNA: TGCGCCAGCAGCCGTATAAAGGGCTACACTGAAGCTTTCTTT; D: NA; V: TRBV4-1; size: once; J: TRBJ1-1
CDR3: CASSEYRTNSPLHF; DNA: TGTGCCAGCAGTGAATATAGAACAAATTCACCCCTCCACTTT; D: NA; V: TRBV25-1; size: NA; J: TRBJ1-6
CDR3: CATSRDLHSQETQYF; DNA: TGTGCCACCAGCAGAGATCTCCACAGCCAAGAGACCCAGTACTTC; D: NA; V: TRBV15; size: NA; J: TRBJ2-5
CDR3: CASSLPQDLFGNTIYF; DNA: TGCGCCAGCAGCCTCCCCCAAGACCTCTTTGGAAACACCATATATTTT; D: NA; V: TRBV5-1; size: NA; J: TRBJ1-3
CDR3: CASSLSGSYEQYF; DNA: TGCGCCAGCAGCCTTAGCGGCTCCTACGAGCAGTACTTC; D: NA; V: TRBV7-2; size: NA; J: TRBJ2-7
CDR3: CASSESDASSYEQYF; DNA: TGTGCCAGCAGTGAATCGGACGCGTCCTCCTACGAGCAGTACTTC; D: NA; V: TRBV25-1; size: NA; J: TRBJ2-7
CDR3: CASSTSPF; DNA: TGTGCCAGTTCAACCAGCCCCTTC; D: NA; V: TRBV19; size: NA; J: TRBJ2-7
CDR3: CAISDEGKGYNEQFF; DNA: TGTGCCATCAGTGATGAGGGGAAGGGGTACAATGAGCAGTTCTTC; D: NA; V: TRBV10-3; size: NA; J: TRBJ2-1
CDR3: CASSDRVSGSSYEQYF; DNA: TGTGCCAGCAGCGACAGGGTCAGCGGGAGCTCCTACGAGCAGTACTTC; D: NA; V: TRBV7-9; size: NA; J: TRBJ2-7
CDR3: CASSVSSGNTIYF; DNA: TGTGCCAGCAGCGTCTCTTCTGGAAACACCATATATTTT; D: NA; V: TRBV9; size: NA; J: TRBJ1-3